This T cell receptor (beta chain) was obtained from a study of cytomegalovirus exposure and HLA in healthy donors. Broader study findings: Excluded were some V segments that proved indistinguishable, including TRBV6-2 and TRBV6-3. Cytomegalovirus association was listed for about 170 TCR beta chains. The authors later found TCR association rates varying by HLA locus, with DRB1 most and HLA-C fewest. V- and J-gene trimming of TCR beta was linked (in a later analysis) to a missense DCLRE1C variant.

V was pared by 2 bases and J by 2 bases, with 11 bases between. CDR1 is SGHVS and CDR2 is FQNEAQ in the germline V gene. The CDR3 extends over 15 amino acids. Concerning this clone itself: Its antigen is still unknown.

The PCR contained 60 Vbeta and 13 Jbeta primers. Using immunoSEQ multiplex PCR, the repertoire was profiled, and TCRdb retains in-frame clones only, with some absent. In the table there are some 110,000 clones, around 64% of which are singletons. This receptor was obtained from a woman between 25 and 40 years old in good health and CMV-seronegative. The rearrangement links TRBV7-8 to TRBJ2-3; D call uncertain. The sample comprised PBMCs. CDR3 amino acids: CASSLSLRSTDTQYF. The CDR3 bases are TGTGCCAGCAGCTTAAGTCTACGGTCCACAGATACGCAGTATTTT.